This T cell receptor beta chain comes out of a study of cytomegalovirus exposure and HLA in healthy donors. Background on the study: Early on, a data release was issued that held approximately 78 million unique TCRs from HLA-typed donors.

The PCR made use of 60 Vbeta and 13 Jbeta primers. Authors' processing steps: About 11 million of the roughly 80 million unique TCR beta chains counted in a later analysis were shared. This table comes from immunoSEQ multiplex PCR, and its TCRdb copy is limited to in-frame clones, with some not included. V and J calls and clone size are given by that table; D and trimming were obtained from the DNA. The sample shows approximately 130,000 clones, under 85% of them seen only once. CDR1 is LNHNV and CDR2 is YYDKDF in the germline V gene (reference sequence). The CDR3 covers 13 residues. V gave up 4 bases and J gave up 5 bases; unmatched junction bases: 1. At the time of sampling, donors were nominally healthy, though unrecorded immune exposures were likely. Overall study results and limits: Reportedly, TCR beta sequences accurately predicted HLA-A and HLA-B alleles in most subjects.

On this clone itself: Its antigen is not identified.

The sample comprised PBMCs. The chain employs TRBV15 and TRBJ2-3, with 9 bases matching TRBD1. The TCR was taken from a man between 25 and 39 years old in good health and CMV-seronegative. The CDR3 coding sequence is TGTGCCACCAGCACGGACAGGGGAGATACGCAGTATTTT. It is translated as CATSTDRGDTQYF.